This T cell receptor beta chain was retrieved from a study of cytomegalovirus exposure and HLA in healthy donors (dated by TCRdb to the late 2010s). As for the study more broadly: According to an earlier analysis of a few hundred of the donors, 150 million to 200 million T cells yielded 120 million or so unique TCR beta sequences and around 300 Gb of sequence data. HLA typing covered class I and class II loci at four-digit resolution. The study used immunosequencing to profile the T cell repertoires of several hundred subjects and linked those repertoires to cytomegalovirus serostatus. The number of typed donors differed by locus: roughly 620-630 for A, B, C, DRB1 and DQB1; 500 to 550 for DQA1; some 610 for DPA1; and 450 to 480 for DPB1. An early release that covered some 630 HLA-typed donors contained about 300 gigabases of sequencing data and tens of millions of unique TCR sequences. Among about 410 genotyped donors of the cohort, an average of around 250,000 unique TCR beta nucleotide sequences was sequenced per donor, of which 15% to 20% were non-productive. An earlier analysis of more than 450 of the donors used high-throughput TCR beta sequencing to judge whether each TCR beta V gene segment behaved as functional or pseudogenic. Because of strong linkage in the cohort, five DR-DQ haplotypes were treated as single units for association and clustering. Every discovery cohort repertoire had been produced on one sequencing platform. Of the approximately 400 genotyped donors, 81% fell in the genetic ancestry cluster associated with self-reported Caucasian donors. Rather than drawing on any new phenotypic data, the later analysis identified candidate immune exposures from TCR beta sequences and the way those sequences occurred across donors. Genome-wide SNP genotypes for about 60% of the roughly 670 donors were used in a later genetic analysis, which treated that subset as a discovery cohort. Along with the approximately 650-subject first cohort, a separate validation cohort of over a hundred different subjects was used. The study aimed to test whether cataloging public T cell receptors could reveal signatures of past pathogen exposure. In a later analysis, previously published TCR beta repertoires from several hundred donors were re-analyzed and high-resolution HLA genotyping was added so that TCR occurrence patterns could be studied. To predict cytomegalovirus infection status, the study combined high-throughput TCR immunosequencing, statistical association of individual TCRs with disease status, and machine learning. Donor age, sex, ethnicity and CMV serostatus were compiled alongside the repertoire data. Summary of the overall study and its limitations: A later analysis found that HLA-associated TCR beta chains were more clonally expanded and had lower generation probabilities than equally common non-associated chains. V-gene and J-gene trimming of TCR beta chains was associated with a missense DCLRE1C variant in a later genetic analysis, and the association was replicated in an independent cohort. A group of highly shared sequence variants was considered likely to be a technical artifact of the sequencing pipeline. Presence/absence analyses assumed roughly uniform sequencing depth across donors, an assumption that may not hold. Correlated functional status among segregating V segments might reflect linkage disequilibrium, but an unknown experimental factor could not be ruled out. A later analysis found that most CMV-associated TCR beta chains appeared HLA-restricted, with HLA associations seemingly driven largely by CMV exposure. Specific HLA alleles were associated with some 15,000 TCR beta sequences at a false discovery rate of 0.05 in a later analysis. A later genetic analysis reported fewer N-insertions in productive TCRs among donors in an Asian-associated ancestry cluster than the roughly 720-donor mean. Broadly in line with IMGT annotations, most TCR beta V segments showed up in productive rearrangements about 87% or about 30% of the time in an earlier analysis of approximately 600 of the donors. Immune exposure information for the cohort was limited to CMV serostatus. This cohort had only TCR beta chains sequenced, and the lack of alpha or paired-chain data limited which features could be detected. The study gave a list of more than 150 TCR beta chains associated with cytomegalovirus. Several of the top co-occurrence clusters appeared to be linked to parvovirus B19, influenza, CMV and Epstein-Barr virus, according to a later analysis. Because counts were too low, roughly 17 rarely observed V segments, including chromosome 9 orphons, were left out of the earlier analysis of some 640 of the donors. A later analysis found that TCR association rates varied across HLA loci, with DRB1 alleles showing the most associated TCRs and HLA-C alleles the fewest. Cytomegalovirus status was reported to be diagnosed by the classifier with high specificity and sensitivity in both the original and validation cohorts. Assigning TCR associations to individual alleles was difficult when HLA alleles, especially DR and DQ, strongly co-occurred. Because some donors lacked HLA typing at each locus, the association tests relied only on the typed subset. It was suggested by the authors that the approach could potentially be generalized to other disease states and immunological phenotypes. A further reported finding was that TCR beta sequences accurately predicted the HLA-A and HLA-B alleles for most subjects in the first cohort. Most TCR sequences were seen in very few donors, while some public TCRs were found in many individuals. Three of the identified cytomegalovirus-associated TCR beta chains were confirmed in vitro to be specific for cytomegalovirus antigens.

Turning to this clone: Its antigen remains undetermined.

The cohort was made up of approximately 700 healthy bone marrow donors. All cohort members were sampled while nominally healthy, although unrecorded immune exposures were likely present. The donor was CMV seropositive and belonged to the group of 250 to 300 seropositive cohort members. Each donor provided a peripheral blood sample, and peripheral blood mononuclear cells were used for TCR beta sequencing. Genomic DNA extraction from the blood cell samples was performed with the Qiagen DNeasy Blood Extraction Kit. The receptor library was made with the immunoSEQ multiplex PCR assay. For the multiplex PCR, a mixture combining 60 forward primers for TCR Vbeta segments and 13 reverse primers for TCR Jbeta segments was used. Amplification of the CDR3 region of rearranged TCR beta genes was performed with a multiplex PCR assay on genomic DNA. The amplified TCR beta libraries were sequenced on the Illumina HiSeq System as 87-base-pair reads. As for how the authors treated the data: In a later analysis, about 80 million unique TCR beta chains were counted across the 690 or so repertoires, and approximately 11 million of these chains were shared by at least two donors. A nearest-neighbor algorithm error-corrected the raw reads and collapsed the reads into unique sequences, merging closely related sequences to remove PCR and sequencing errors. To assign V, D and J gene segments, CDR3 sequences were aligned to IMGT reference sequences. For a sequence to be retained, a match of at least six nucleotides to both a V gene segment and a J gene segment was required. A rearrangement counted as productive if the CDR3 had no stop codons and remained in frame with V and J, and every other rearrangement counted as non-productive. Following IMGT convention, CDR3 was defined as the stretch from the second conserved V-encoded cysteine up to the conserved J-encoded phenylalanine. Sequences without an unambiguous match to a single V gene segment were excluded from the earlier analysis of several hundred of the donors. In an earlier analysis of approximately 590 of the donors, V segments were called functional above 56.7% productive rearrangements and were called segregating when the between-donor standard deviation exceeded 5%. To diagnose cytomegalovirus status from the catalog of TCR beta chain sequences, a statistical classification framework was built. A later analysis assigned V and J genes by comparing TCR nucleotide sequences with IMGT/GENE-DB human TR gene sequences. A later analysis assigned CDR3 sequences and most-parsimonious VDJ recombination scenarios with the TCRdist pipeline. A later analysis defined each TCR beta chain by its CDR3 amino acid sequence plus V-gene family, and excluded reads lacking a unique V-gene family. To address suspected cross-contamination and a sequencing artifact, a later analysis removed over 500 highly shared, low-generation-probability nucleotide sequences. For each public chain, a later analysis derived a clonal expansion index from normalized ranks of inferred template counts within each repertoire. In a later analysis, generation probabilities were computed using a VDJ recombination model fitted to out-of-frame rearrangements, and the results were checked against IGoR. Hypergeometric tests were used in a later analysis to score TCR-TCR, TCR-HLA and TCR-CMV co-occurrence, with a repertoire-size bias correction applied to the TCR pairs. False discovery rates were estimated in a later analysis by permuting HLA or CMV assignments 20 times. In a later analysis, co-occurring TCRs were grouped using DBSCAN, and TCRdist sequence similarity was added for clustering within HLA-allele-positive subsets. Repertoires with fewer than 30,000 or more than 120,000 public chains, plus five repertoires with anomalous nucleotide sharing, were excluded from co-occurrence clustering. The source is immuneACCESS, and TCRdb retained only in-frame sequences with V and J called. Part of the clones is not carried over; for the studies checked, unresolved V genes explain less than half of this, and the remainder is unexplained. The D gene and trimming were derived from the DNA, and the V and J assignments and clone size from that table. The sample table includes 30,000 to 45,000 clones. The ten largest clones capture approximately 8.4% of the sample.

The sequence was obtained from a man in his forties in good health and CMV-seropositive. Sequencing used PBMCs.

The nucleotide sequence reads as follows: TGCACCAGCAGCCAAGATCGGAGTCAGCCCCAGCATTTT. This encodes CTSSQDRSQPQHF. The chain links TRBV1 with TRBJ1-5. TRBV1 is tagged as a pseudogene. The CDR3 measures 13 amino acids from cysteine to phenylalanine. CDR3 DNA only is kept here, 39 bases in frame from base 1.